The entry below gives a single T cell receptor (beta chain) sequence along with its context. The data belong to a study of blood T cell repertoires in COVID-19. The data were produced by immunoSEQ multiplex PCR, yet TCRdb's version contains in-frame clones alone and is incomplete. The repertoire consists of around 40,000 clones, with 70% to 90% occurring once and the leading ten covering roughly an eighth. Germline V lookup: CDR1 MNHEY, CDR2 SVGAGI. The CDR3 has 14 residues. V lost 5 bases and J lost 2; bases outside the gene matches: 3. This clonotype was sampled from a human donor in a cohort sampled during active COVID-19. The chain couples TRBV6-5 to TRBJ2-7, with TRBD1 identical over 10 bases. The sample taken for sequencing was peripheral blood. This CDR3 is CASSLDRGTYEQYF. The CDR3 coding sequence is TGTGCCAGCAGTCTGGACAGGGGGACCTACGAGCAGTACTTC.